Reported below is one T cell receptor (beta chain). This clone's antigen is unknown. Per-base qualities were not stored, and no clone one base away is much larger. This sample was taken from a study of blood T cell repertoires in COVID-19 (dated by TCRdb to 2020 to 2021). Background for the entire study: The collaborator samples originated in the United States, Italy and Spain and spanned the acute and convalescent phases of COVID-19. Subjects who had been exposed to COVID-19, were actively infected with it, or had recovered from it provided the deeply sampled blood TCRbeta repertoires that made up the dataset. The repertoires were made available in a free public database intended to serve as a resource for research on the immune response to SARS-CoV-2. The samples were drawn from the first 160 participants of the ongoing ImmuneRACE study and from 950 to 1,500 subjects provided by 6 global collaborators. Nearly every sample came with metadata listing a de-identified subject ID, COVID-19 status, age in years and sex. The material from the prospective study consisted of cDNA or gDNA derived from T cells, B-cell-depleted T cells, or PBMCs. Where available, HLA class I and class II types were obtained from metadata supplied by the sample provider rather than from assay-based typing.

The investigation overall reported the following: The amount of clinical and demographic metadata varied by source and participant and was provided uncurated.

TCRbeta CDR3 regions were amplified from genomic DNA by means of the immunoSEQ Assay, a bias-controlled multiplex PCR. Per the original workflow: Within the assay, amplification of reference gene primers was used to estimate how many nucleated cells each sample contained. To quantify the absolute abundance of each unique TCRbeta CDR3 rearrangement, sequence reads were collapsed and filtered. For each sample, productive Simpson clonality was calculated by taking the square root of Simpson's diversity index across productive rearrangements. What TCRdb holds here is the immuneACCESS table cut down to in-frame rearrangements. Part of the clones is not present; checked against another copy, under half of the missing clones reflect an unresolved V gene, and the others are unexplained. V and J calls plus clone size are reproduced from that table; the DNA served to infer D and trimming. The sample includes over 200,000 clones, with 90% to 95% observed a single time. The ten largest account for around 0.85% of the sample.

At one collaborating source in Seattle, patients were enrolled during active infection and were followed longitudinally through the course of disease. The collaborating institutions used their own protocols to collect whole blood in K2EDTA tubes. For TCRbeta analysis, collaborators shipped samples as frozen whole blood, isolated PBMCs, or DNA extracted from either of those sample types. The germline V gene (reference sequence) supplies CDR1 LNHDA and CDR2 SQIVND. There are 15 amino acids in the CDR3, from cysteine to phenylalanine inclusive. The read is trimmed to its CDR3 DNA, 45 bases read in frame from base 1. V is pared back by 7 bases and J by 4 bases, with 17 bases lying between the germline termini.

The sample was peripheral blood. This receptor was obtained from a man between 60 and 75 years old with COVID-19, enrolled during active disease. The chain was built from TRBV19 and TRBJ1-5; the D gene is possibly TRBD1, with 5 bases matching. The DNA reads as follows: TGTGCCAGTACTGTGACAGATTCCCTTAATCAGCCCCAGCATTTT. Protein translation: CASTVTDSLNQPQHF.